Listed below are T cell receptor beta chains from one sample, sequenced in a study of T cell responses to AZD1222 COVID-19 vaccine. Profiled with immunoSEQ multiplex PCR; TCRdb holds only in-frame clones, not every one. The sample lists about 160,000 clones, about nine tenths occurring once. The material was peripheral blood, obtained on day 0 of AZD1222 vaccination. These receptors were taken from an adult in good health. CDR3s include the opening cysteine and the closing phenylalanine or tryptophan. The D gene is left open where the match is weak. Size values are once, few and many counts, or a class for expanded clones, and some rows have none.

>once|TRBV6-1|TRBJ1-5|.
TGTGCCAGCAGTGATTCCCTTAGCAATCAGCCCCAGCATTTT
CASSDSLSNQPQHF
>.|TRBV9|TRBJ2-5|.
TGTGCCAGCAGCGTAGATTTCACAGGGATGCGAGAGACCCAGTACTTC
CASSVDFTGMRETQYF
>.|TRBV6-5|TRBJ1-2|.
TGTGCCAGCAGTTTCCCGACAGCCAGCTATGGCTACACCTTC
CASSFPTASYGYTF
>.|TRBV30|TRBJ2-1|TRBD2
TGTGCCTCCCCACTAGCGGGGAACAATGAGCAGTTCTTC
CASPLAGNNEQFF
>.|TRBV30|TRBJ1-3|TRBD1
TGTGCCTGGAGCCGGGACAGTGGCTCTGGAAACACCATATATTTT
CAWSRDSGSGNTIYF
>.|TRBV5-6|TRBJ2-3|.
TGTGCCAGCAGCCCCACGGGGGCAGATACGCAGTATTTT
CASSPTGADTQYF
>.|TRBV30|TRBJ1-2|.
TGTGCCTGGAGGGCTGTGGGAGGCTACACCTTC
CAWRAVGGYTF
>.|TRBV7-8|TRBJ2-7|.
TGTGCCAGCAGCCTAGGGATTCAGGGGGAGCAGTACTTC
CASSLGIQGEQYF
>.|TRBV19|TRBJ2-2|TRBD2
TGTGCCAGTAGTATACAGCTAGCGGGAGGAACCGGGGAGCTGTTTTTT
CASSIQLAGGTGELFF
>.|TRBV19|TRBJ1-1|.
TGTGCCACCATCCCGAGCGTGAACACTGAAGCTTTCTTT
CATIPSVNTEAFF
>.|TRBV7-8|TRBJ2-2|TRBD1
TGTGCCAGCAGTCGGGGACAGGGGGCAATAAACACCGGGGAGCTGTTTTTT
CASSRGQGAINTGELFF
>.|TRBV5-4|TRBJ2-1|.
TGTGCCAGCAGCTTGGGAGCGGACAGTTACAATGAGCAGTTCTTC
CASSLGADSYNEQFF
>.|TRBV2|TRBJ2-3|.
TGTGCCAGCAGTGAGCAGGGAACAGATACGCAGTATTTT
CASSEQGTDTQYF
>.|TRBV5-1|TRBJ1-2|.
TGCGCCAGCAGCTTGGTGCCGGGGGCAAATGGCTACACCTTC
CASSLVPGANGYTF
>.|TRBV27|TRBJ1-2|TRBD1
TGTGCCAGCAGTTGGGCAGGGGGGCCCTTGGAGGATGGCTACACCTTC
CASSWAGGPLEDGYTF
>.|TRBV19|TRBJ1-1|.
TGTGCCAGTAAGGGAAACGGGGTGGGCACTGAAGCTTTCTTT
CASKGNGVGTEAFF
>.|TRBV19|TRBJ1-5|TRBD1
TGTGCCAGTAGTGACAGGGATAGCAATCAGCCCCAGCATTTT
CASSDRDSNQPQHF
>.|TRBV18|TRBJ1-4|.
TGTGCCAGCTCACCGCCTAGCAGGTCCGGTAATGAAAAACTGTTTTTT
CASSPPSRSGNEKLFF
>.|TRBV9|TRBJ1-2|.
TGTGCCAGCAGCGTATCAGCTAACTATGGCTACACCTTC
CASSVSANYGYTF
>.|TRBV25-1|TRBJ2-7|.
TGTGCCAGCAGTCGGACTGTCTACGAGCAGTACTTC
CASSRTVYEQYF
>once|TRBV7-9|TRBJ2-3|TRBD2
TGTGCCAGCAGCTTAGGGCCTAGCGGGAGCACAGATACGCAGTATTTT
CASSLGPSGSTDTQYF
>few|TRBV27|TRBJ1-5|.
TGTGCCAGCAGTTCGGGCTCGAACCCCAGCAATCAGCCCCAGCATTTT
CASSSGSNPSNQPQHF
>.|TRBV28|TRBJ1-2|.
TGTGCCAGCAGTTTCTCCGTCTCCCCCTTTGGCTACACCTTC
CASSFSVSPFGYTF
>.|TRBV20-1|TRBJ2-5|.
TGCAGTGCTAGGGACGGAGAGACCCAGTACTTC
CSARDGETQYF
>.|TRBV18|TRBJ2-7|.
TGTGCCAGCTCACCGTGGGGGGGGGCGCAGAGCTCCTACGAGCAGTACTTC
CASSPWGGAQSSYEQYF
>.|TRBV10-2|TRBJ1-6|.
TGCGCCAGCAGTGTTAGGGGGGGGCAGTCACCCCTCCACTTT
CASSVRGGQSPLHF
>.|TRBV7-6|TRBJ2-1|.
TGTGCCAGCAGCTTAGGGAGGACGGAGGGCTACAATGAGCAGTTCTTC
CASSLGRTEGYNEQFF
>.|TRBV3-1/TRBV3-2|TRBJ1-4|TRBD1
TGTGCCAGCAGCCCATCCCGGAACAGGGGTATTCTGCATGGGGAAAAACTGTTTTTT
CASSPSRNRGILHGEKLFF
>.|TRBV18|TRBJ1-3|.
TGTGCCGGCTCACCCAACAGGGCTGGGGGTCTCGGAAACACCATATATTTT
CAGSPNRAGGLGNTIYF
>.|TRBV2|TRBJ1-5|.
TGTGCCAGCAGTGAAGAGGGGGGCGAGCAGCCCCAGCATTTT
CASSEEGGEQPQHF
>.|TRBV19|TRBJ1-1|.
TGTGCCAGTACCCGGTATAACACTGAAGCTTTCTTT
CASTRYNTEAFF
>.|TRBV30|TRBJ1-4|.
TGTGCCTGGAGTGGGGGAGCTAATGAAAAACTGTTTTTT
CAWSGGANEKLFF
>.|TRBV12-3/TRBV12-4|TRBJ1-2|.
TGTGCCAGCAGTTTAAACTATGGCTACACCTTC
CASSLNYGYTF
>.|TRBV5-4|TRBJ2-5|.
TGTGCCAGCAGCAGTAGGGGGACCCAGTACTTC
CASSSRGTQYF
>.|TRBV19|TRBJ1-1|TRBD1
TGTGCCAGTAGTATGTTCTCGGGACAGATAAAGGCTTTCTTT
CASSMFSGQIKAFF
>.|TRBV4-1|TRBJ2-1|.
TGCGCCAGCAGCCTTCCAACAGGGTCCCTCTACAATGAGCAGTTCTTC
CASSLPTGSLYNEQFF
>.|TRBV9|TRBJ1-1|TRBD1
TGTGCCAGCAGCGTGACAGGGGCAAACACTGAAGCTTTCTTT
CASSVTGANTEAFF
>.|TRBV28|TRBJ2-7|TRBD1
TGTGCCAGCAGCGGGACAGGGGGCCGCGAGCAGTACTTC
CASSGTGGREQYF
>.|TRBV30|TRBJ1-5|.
TGTGCCTGGAGTGGGGGGGCAGGAGGGGGAATTGGTCAGCCCCAGCATTTT
CAWSGGAGGGIGQPQHF
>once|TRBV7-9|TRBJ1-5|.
TGTGCCAGCAGCTTAATCGGGGATAATCAGCCCCAGCATTTT
CASSLIGDNQPQHF
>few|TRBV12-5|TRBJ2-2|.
TGTGCTAGTGGTTTGGTACACGGGGGCACCGGGGAGCTGTTTTTT
CASGLVHGGTGELFF
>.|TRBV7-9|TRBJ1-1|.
TGTGCCAGGGGGACCATTCAGAACACTGAAGCTTTCTTT
CARGTIQNTEAFF
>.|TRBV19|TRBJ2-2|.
TGTGCCAGTAGCGCTTGGGGGGAGCTGTTTTTT
CASSAWGELFF
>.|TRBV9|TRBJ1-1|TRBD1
TGTGCCAGCAGCGCCCGACAGGGTTCTGAAGCTTTCTTT
CASSARQGSEAFF
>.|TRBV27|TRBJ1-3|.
TGTGCCAGCAGTCGTAGCTCTGGAAACACCATATATTTT
CASSRSSGNTIYF
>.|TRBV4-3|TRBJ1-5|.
TGCGCCAGCAGCCAAGACTTTGACAATTCGAATCAGCCCCAGCATTTT
CASSQDFDNSNQPQHF
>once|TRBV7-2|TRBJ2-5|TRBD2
TGTGCCAGCAGCGGGACTAGCGGGAGTGGTGGAGAGACCCAGTACTTC
CASSGTSGSGGETQYF
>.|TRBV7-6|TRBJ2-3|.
TGTGCCAGCAGCTTACGGGCTAGCACAGATACGCAGTATTTT
CASSLRASTDTQYF
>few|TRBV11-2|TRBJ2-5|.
TGTGCCAGCAGCTTAATTGGGGAAGAGACCCAGTACTTC
CASSLIGEETQYF
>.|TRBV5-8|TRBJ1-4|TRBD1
TGTGCCAGCAGCCTAGGGACAGGGATGGGTCGGCTGTTTTTT
CASSLGTGMGRLFF
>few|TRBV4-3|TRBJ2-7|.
TGCGCCAGCAGCCAAACGGACGCGGGCTACGAGCAGTACTTC
CASSQTDAGYEQYF
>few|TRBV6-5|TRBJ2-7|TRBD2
TGTGCCAGCAGTTTTAGGACTAGCGGGGGATCCTACGAGCAGTACTTC
CASSFRTSGGSYEQYF
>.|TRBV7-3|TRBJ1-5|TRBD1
TGTGCCAGCAGCCCCGGGACAGGGGGTCAGCCCCAGCATTTT
CASSPGTGGQPQHF
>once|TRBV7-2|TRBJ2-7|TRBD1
TGTGCCAGCAGCTTAATTCCCGGGACAGGGGGCTTCCACGAGCAGTACTTC
CASSLIPGTGGFHEQYF
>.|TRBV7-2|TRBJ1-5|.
TGTGCCAGCAGCTCTGACGGATCTAGCAATCAGCCCCAGCATTTT
CASSSDGSSNQPQHF